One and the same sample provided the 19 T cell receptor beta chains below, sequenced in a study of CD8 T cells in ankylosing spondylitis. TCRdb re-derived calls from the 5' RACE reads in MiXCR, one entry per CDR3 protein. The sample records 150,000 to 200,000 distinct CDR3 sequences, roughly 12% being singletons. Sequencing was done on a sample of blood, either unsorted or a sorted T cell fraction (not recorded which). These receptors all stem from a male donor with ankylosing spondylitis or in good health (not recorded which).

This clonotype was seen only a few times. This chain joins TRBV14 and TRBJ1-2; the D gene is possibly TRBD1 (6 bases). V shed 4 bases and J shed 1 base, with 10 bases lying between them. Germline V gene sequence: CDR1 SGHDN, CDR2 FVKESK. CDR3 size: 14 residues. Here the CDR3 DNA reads TGTGCCAGCAGCCGGGACACCCATAACTATGGCTACACCTTC. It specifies CASSRDTHNYGYTF. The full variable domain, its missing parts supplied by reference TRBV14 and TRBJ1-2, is EAGVTQFPSHSVIEKGQTVTLRCDPISGHDNLYWYRRVMGKEIKFLLHFVKESKQDESGMPNNRFLAERTGGTYSTLKVQPAELEDSGVYFCASSRDTHNYGYTFGSGTRLTVV.

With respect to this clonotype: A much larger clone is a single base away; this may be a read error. The CDR3 here is CASTQGGGYGFTF. The CDR3 DNA reads as TGTGCCAGCACCCAGGGGGGGGGCTATGGCTTCACCTTC. This rearrangement joins TRBV7-9 to TRBJ1-2, with 7 nucleotides matching TRBD1. CDR3 length: 13 amino acids. Per the germline V gene, CDR1 is SEHNR and CDR2 is FQNEAQ (reference sequence).

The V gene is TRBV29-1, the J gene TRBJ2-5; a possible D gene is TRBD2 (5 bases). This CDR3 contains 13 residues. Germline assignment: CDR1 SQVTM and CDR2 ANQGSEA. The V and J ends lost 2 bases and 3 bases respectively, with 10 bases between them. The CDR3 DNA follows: TGCAGCGTTGAATGGACGGGAAAAGAGACCCAGTACTTC. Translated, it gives CSVEWTGKETQYF.

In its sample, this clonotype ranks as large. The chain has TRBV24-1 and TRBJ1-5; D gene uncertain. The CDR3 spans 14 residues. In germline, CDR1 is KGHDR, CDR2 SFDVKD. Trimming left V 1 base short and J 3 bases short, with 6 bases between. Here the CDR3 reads CATSDLSINQPQHF. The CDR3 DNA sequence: TGTGCCACCAGTGATTTAAGCATCAATCAGCCCCAGCATTTT.

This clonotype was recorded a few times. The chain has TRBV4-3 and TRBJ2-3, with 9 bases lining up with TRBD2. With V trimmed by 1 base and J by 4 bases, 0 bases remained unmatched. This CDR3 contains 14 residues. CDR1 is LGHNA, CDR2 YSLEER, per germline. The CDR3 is CASSQASGADTQYF. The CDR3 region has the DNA TGCGCCAGCAGCCAAGCTAGCGGGGCAGATACGCAGTATTTT.

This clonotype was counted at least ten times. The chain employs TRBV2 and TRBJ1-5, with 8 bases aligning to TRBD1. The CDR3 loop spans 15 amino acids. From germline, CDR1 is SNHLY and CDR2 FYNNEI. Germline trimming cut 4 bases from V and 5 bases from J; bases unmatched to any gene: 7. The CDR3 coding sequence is TGTGCCAGCAGTGGCCTTACACAGGGGGATCAGCCCCAGCATTTT. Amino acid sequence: CASSGLTQGDQPQHF.

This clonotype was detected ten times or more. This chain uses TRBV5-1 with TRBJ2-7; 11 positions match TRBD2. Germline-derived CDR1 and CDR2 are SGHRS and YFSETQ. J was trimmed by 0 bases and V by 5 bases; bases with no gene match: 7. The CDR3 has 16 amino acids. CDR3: CASSTGTSGVSYEQYF. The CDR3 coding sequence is TGCGCCAGCAGTACCGGGACTAGCGGAGTCTCCTACGAGCAGTACTTC. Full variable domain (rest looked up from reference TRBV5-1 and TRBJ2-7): KAGVTQTPRYLIKTRGQQVTLSCSPISGHRSVSWYQQTPGQGLQFLFEYFSETQRNKGNFPGRFSGRQFSNSRSEMNVSTLELGDSALYLCASSTGTSGVSYEQYFGPGTRLTVT.

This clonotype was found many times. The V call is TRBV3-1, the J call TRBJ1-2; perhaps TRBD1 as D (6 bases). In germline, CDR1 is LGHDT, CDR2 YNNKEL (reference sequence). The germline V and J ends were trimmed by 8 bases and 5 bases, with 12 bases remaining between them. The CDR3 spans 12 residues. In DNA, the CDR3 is TGTGCCAGCGGGGGCCTTAATTATGGCTACACCTTC. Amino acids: CASGGLNYGYTF.

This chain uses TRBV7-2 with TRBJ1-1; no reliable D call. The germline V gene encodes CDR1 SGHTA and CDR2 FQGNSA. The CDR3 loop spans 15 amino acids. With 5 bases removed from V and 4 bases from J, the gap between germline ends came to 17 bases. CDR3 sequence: CASSPPVGRGTEAFF. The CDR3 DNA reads TGTGCCAGCAGCCCACCCGTGGGCCGGGGCACTGAAGCTTTCTTT.

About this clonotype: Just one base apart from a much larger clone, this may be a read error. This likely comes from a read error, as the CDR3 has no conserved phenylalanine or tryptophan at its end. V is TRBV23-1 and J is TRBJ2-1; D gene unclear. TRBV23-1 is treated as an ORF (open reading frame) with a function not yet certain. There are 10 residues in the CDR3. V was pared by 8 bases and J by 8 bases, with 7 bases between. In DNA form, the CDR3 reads TGCGCCAGCCCCCGGGATGAGCAGTTCCTC. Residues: CASPRDEQFL.

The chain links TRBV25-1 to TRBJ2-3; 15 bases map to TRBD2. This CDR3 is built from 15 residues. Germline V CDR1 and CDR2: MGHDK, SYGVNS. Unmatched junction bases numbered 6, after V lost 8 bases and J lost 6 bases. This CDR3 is CASGDGLAGGDTQYF. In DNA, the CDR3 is TGTGCCAGCGGGGACGGACTAGCGGGAGGGGATACGCAGTATTTT. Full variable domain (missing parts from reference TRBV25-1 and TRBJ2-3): EADIYQTPRYLVIGTGKKITLECSQTMGHDKMYWYQQDPGMELHLIHYSYGVNSTEKGDLSSESTVSRIRTEHFPLTLESARPSHTSQYLCASGDGLAGGDTQYFGPGTRLTVL.

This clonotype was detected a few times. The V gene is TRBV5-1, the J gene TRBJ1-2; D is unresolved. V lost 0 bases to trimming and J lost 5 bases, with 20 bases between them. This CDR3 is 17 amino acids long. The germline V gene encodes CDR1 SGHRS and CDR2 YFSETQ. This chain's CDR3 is CASSLGFMTFGPYGYTF. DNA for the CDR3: TGCGCCAGCAGCTTGGGCTTCATGACATTTGGCCCTTATGGCTACACCTTC.

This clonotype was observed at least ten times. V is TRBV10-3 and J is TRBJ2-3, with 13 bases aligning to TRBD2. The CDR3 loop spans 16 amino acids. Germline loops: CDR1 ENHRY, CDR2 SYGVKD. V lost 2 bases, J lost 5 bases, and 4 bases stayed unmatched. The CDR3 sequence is CAISEQLAGGRDTQYF. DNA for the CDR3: TGTGCCATCAGTGAGCAACTAGCGGGAGGGCGAGATACGCAGTATTTT.

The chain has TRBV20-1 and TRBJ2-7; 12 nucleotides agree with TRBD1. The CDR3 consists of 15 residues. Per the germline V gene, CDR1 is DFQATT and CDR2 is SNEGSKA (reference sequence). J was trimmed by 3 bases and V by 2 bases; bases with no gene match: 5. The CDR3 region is CSARLGQGANYEQYF. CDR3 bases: TGCAGTGCTAGACTGGGACAGGGGGCAAACTACGAGCAGTACTTC.

The CDR3 nucleotides are TGCGCCAGCAGCTACGGGACGTCGCTCACCGGGGAGCTGTTTTTT. Translating it yields CASSYGTSLTGELFF. The V gene is TRBV5-1, the J gene TRBJ2-2, with D perhaps matching TRBD1 or TRBD2 (5 bases each). CDR3 length equals 15 residues. CDR1 is SGHRS, CDR2 YFSETQ, per germline. V shed 3 bases and J shed 4 bases, with 13 bases lying between them.

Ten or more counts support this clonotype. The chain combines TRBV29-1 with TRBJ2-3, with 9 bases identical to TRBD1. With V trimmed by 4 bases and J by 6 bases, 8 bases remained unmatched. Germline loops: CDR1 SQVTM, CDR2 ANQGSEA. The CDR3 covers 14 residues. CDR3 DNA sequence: TGCAGCGTTGGGGGACAGGGCTTTAAGGATACGCAGTATTTT. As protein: CSVGGQGFKDTQYF.

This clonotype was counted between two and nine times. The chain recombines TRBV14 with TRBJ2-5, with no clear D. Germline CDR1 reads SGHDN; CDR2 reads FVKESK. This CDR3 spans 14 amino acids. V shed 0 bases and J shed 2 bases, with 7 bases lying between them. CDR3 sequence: CASSQDIGQETQYF. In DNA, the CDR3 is TGTGCCAGCAGCCAAGACATTGGGCAAGAGACCCAGTACTTC. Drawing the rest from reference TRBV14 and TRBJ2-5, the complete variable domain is EAGVTQFPSHSVIEKGQTVTLRCDPISGHDNLYWYRRVMGKEIKFLLHFVKESKQDESGMPNNRFLAERTGGTYSTLKVQPAELEDSGVYFCASSQDIGQETQYFGPGTRLLVL.

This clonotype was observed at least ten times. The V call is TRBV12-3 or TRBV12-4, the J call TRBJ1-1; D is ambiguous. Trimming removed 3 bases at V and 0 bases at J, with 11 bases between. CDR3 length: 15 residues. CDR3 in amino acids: CASSFSGSMNTEAFF. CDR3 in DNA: TGTGCCAGCAGTTTTTCTGGGAGTATGAACACTGAAGCTTTCTTT.

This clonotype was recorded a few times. CDR3 residues: CATSDPRSIYNEQFF. CDR3 coding DNA: TGTGCCACCAGTGATCCCCGTAGTATTTACAATGAGCAGTTCTTC. The chain combines TRBV24-1 with TRBJ2-1; D is unclear. This CDR3 is built from 15 residues. CDR1 and CDR2 (germline): KGHDR, SFDVKD. Trimming removed 3 bases at V and 4 bases at J, with 12 bases between.